The 10 T cell receptor beta chains in this list originate from one sample, sequenced in a study of T cell repertoires in aging, cancer and after chemotherapy. TCR beta rearrangements were amplified from peripheral blood genomic DNA. A mixed TRB-A/B primer pool amplified rearranged TRB by multiplex touch-down PCR. Each CDR3 protein gets one entry after TCRdb re-called the multiplex PCR reads with MiXCR. The repertoire holds 450 to 550 distinct CDR3 sequences, with less than 30% as singletons. The sample taken for sequencing was blood. The source is a human donor with a solid tumor.

By sample share, this clonotype is hyperexpanded. The CDR3 sequence: CASSYSRGANYGYTF. The CDR3 coding sequence is TGTGCCAGCAGTTACTCGAGGGGCGCTAACTATGGCTACACCTTC. The chain recombines TRBV6-5 with TRBJ1-2; possibly TRBD1 for D (5 bases). Deletions cut 0 bases from V and 0 bases from J, with 8 bases between. Looked up from germline, CDR1 is MNHEY and CDR2 is SVGAGI. The CDR3 contains 15 residues.

This clonotype is large in the sample. This chain connects TRBV10-1 to TRBJ1-2; no clear D gene. This CDR3 is 15 amino acids long. The ends were cut back, 9 bases at V and 3 bases at J, with 20 bases in the middle. Germline V lookup: CDR1 WNHNN, CDR2 SYGVQD (reference sequence). CDR3 region: CARIPVGKVDYGYTF. As DNA, the CDR3 is TGCGCCAGGATACCCGTTGGAAAGGTAGACTATGGCTACACCTTC.

The rearrangement joins TRBV18 to TRBJ1-2; 11 bases are shared with TRBD1. Per germline, CDR1 KGHSH and CDR2 LQKENI. Trimming removed 4 bases from V and 4 bases from J; junction bases left unmatched: 5. This CDR3 comprises 15 residues. CDR3 coding DNA: TGTGCCAGCTCACTTGGACAGGGGGCGAGCTATGGCTACACCTTC. Encoded protein: CASSLGQGASYGYTF.

The chain recombines TRBV6-1 with TRBJ2-2, with 9 bases lining up with TRBD2. CDR1 MNHNS and CDR2 SASEGT come from the germline V gene. After removal of 6 bases from V and 7 bases from J, the junction contained 9 bases not matched to a gene. The CDR3 loop spans 15 amino acids. This chain's CDR3 is CASRGTSLGVGELFF. The CDR3 DNA sequence: TGTGCCAGCAGGGGGACTAGCCTGGGCGTCGGGGAGCTGTTTTTT.

This clonotype was recorded a few times. The chain employs TRBV10-1 and TRBJ2-7; D call uncertain. Deletions cut 7 bases from V and 2 bases from J, with 15 bases between. Germline loops: CDR1 WNHNN, CDR2 SYGVQD (reference sequence). The CDR3 has 14 residues. The CDR3 here is CASINTLPTYEQYF. The CDR3 nucleotides read TGCGCCAGCATCAATACCCTCCCAACCTACGAGCAGTACTTC.

Judged by abundance, this clonotype is large. The rearrangement joins TRBV30 to TRBJ1-1, with a weak D call TRBD1 (5 bases). The CDR3 covers 19 residues. From germline, CDR1 is GTSNPN and CDR2 SVGIG (reference sequence). With 4 bases removed from V and 1 base from J, the gap between germline ends came to 28 bases. As DNA, the CDR3 is TGTGCCTGGATCCCCGGCTGGGGCAGGGCGAGGGCCACGAACACTGAAGCTTTCTTT. This translates into CAWIPGWGRARATNTEAFF. Full variable domain (rest looked up from reference TRBV30 and TRBJ1-1): SQTIHQWPATLVQPVGSPLSLECTVEGTSNPNLYWYRQAAGRGLQLLFYSVGIGQISSEVPQNLSASRPQDRQFILSSKKLLLSDSGFYLCAWIPGWGRARATNTEAFFGQGTRLTVV.

This clonotype rates as large. This rearrangement joins TRBV7-2 to TRBJ2-7; no firm D call. From germline, CDR1 is SGHTA and CDR2 FQGNSA. The V end lost 5 bases, the J end lost 5 bases, and 13 bases lay between the germline ends. There are 13 residues in the CDR3. CDR3 sequence reads: CASSPRNPNEQYF. As DNA, the CDR3 is TGTGCCAGCAGCCCTCGAAACCCTAACGAGCAGTACTTC.

The chain couples TRBV7-9 to TRBJ2-7; unclear D gene. The CDR3 is 14 amino acids. V lost 1 base, J lost 11 bases, and 18 bases lay in between. Germline CDR1 and CDR2: SEHNR and FQNEAQ (reference sequence). The CDR3 nucleotides read TGTGCCAGCAGCTTAGGGGATGGACCCACCCGAAAGTACTTC. Translation: CASSLGDGPTRKYF.

The chain employs TRBV12-3 or TRBV12-4 and TRBJ1-1; 9 bases align to TRBD1. The CDR3 extends over 13 amino acids. The junction had 4 bases not matched to a gene; V was cut back by 5 bases and J by 6 bases. CDR3 in amino acids: CASSADRGSEAFF. The CDR3 DNA sequence: TGTGCCAGCAGTGCCGACAGGGGGTCTGAAGCTTTCTTT.

This clonotype ranks as large. The chain couples TRBV19 to TRBJ1-5; D is unresolved. CDR1 is LNHDA and CDR2 is SQIVND in the germline V gene (reference sequence). Trimming left V 3 bases short and J 3 bases short, with 9 bases between. This CDR3 has 14 residues. Here the CDR3 reads CASSIHSLNQPQHF. CDR3 nucleotide sequence: TGTGCCAGTAGTATCCACAGCCTCAATCAGCCCCAGCATTTT.